This TCR beta chain is from a study of blood T cell repertoires in COVID-19. Study-level information: Donors in the United States, Italy and Spain gave samples during acute or convalescent COVID-19. PBMCs, B-cell-depleted T cells, or T cells were the source of the cDNA or gDNA that made up the material.

The CDR3 sequence is 15 residues long. Germline lookup yields CDR1 KGHSH and CDR2 LQKENI. The V gene lost 1 base and the J gene lost 0 bases, with 10 bases spanning the gap. The assay was immunoSEQ multiplex PCR, and TCRdb's table has in-frame clones only and misses some. The profile shows about 200,000 clones, roughly 82% of them singletons. Individuals aged about 18 to 100 years were recruited from about two dozen US areas. Cohort assignment relied on participant-reported clinical history. The genes are TRBV18 and TRBJ2-7; possible D gene TRBD1, 6 bases. The sequence derives from a man aged 35 to 55 who had recovered from COVID-19. What was sequenced was PBMCs or T cells enriched from blood (not recorded which). CDR3 DNA: TGTGCCAGCTCACCACAGGACAGCCCCTCCTACGAGCAGTACTTC. Translated: CASSPQDSPSYEQYF.